This TCR beta chain is drawn from a study of memory CD4+ T cells and cytomegalovirus serostatus. Single viable CD3+CD4+CD8-CD45RO+ cells were sorted as the memory CD4+ T cells. Germline V gene sequence: CDR1 KGHSH, CDR2 LQKENI. The CDR3 contains 15 residues. Trimming at V came to 4 bases and at J to 3 bases, leaving 6 bases not matched to a gene. Data came from immunoSEQ multiplex PCR; TCRdb stores just in-frame clones and leaves some out. Found here are about 50,000 clones, more than 70% of them singletons; the top ten hold 0.78%. This TCR was recovered from an adult in good health and CMV-seronegative. The sequenced sample consisted of memory CD4+ T cells from blood. The chain is built from TRBV18 and TRBJ1-5; 7 nucleotides agree with TRBD1. This chain's CDR3 is CASSHDRDLNQPQHF. CDR3 sequence (DNA): TGTGCCAGCTCACACGACAGGGATCTCAATCAGCCCCAGCATTTT.